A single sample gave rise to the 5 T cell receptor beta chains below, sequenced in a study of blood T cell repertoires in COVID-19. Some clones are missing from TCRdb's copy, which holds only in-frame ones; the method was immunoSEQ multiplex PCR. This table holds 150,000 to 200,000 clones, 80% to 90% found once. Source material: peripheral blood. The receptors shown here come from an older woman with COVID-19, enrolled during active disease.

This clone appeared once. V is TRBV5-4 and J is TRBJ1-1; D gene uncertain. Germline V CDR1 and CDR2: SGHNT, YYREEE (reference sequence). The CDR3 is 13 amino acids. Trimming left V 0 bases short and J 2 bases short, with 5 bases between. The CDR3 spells CASSLGTNTEAFF. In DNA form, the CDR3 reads TGTGCCAGCAGCTTGGGAACTAACACTGAAGCTTTCTTT.

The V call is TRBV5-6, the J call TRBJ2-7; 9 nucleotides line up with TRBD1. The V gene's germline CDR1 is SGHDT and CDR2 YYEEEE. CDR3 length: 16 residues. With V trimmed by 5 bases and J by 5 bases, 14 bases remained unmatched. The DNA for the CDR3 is TGTGCCAGCAGAGGGAGGTGGGACAGGGTACGTGACGAGCAGTACGTC. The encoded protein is CASRGRWDRVRDEQYV.

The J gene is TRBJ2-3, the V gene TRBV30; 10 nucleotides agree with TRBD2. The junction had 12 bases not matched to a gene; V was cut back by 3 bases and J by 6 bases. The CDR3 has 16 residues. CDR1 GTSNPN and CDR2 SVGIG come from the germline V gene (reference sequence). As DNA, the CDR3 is TGTGCCTGGAGCCCGGGATTAGCGGGAGGTTCGGATACGCAGTATTTT. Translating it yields CAWSPGLAGGSDTQYF.

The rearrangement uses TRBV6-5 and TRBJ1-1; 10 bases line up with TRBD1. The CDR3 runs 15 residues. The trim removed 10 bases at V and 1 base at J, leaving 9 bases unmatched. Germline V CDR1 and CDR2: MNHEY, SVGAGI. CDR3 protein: CATRDRGRGNTEAFF. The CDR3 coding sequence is TGTGCCACCAGAGACAGGGGGCGGGGGAACACTGAAGCTTTCTTT.

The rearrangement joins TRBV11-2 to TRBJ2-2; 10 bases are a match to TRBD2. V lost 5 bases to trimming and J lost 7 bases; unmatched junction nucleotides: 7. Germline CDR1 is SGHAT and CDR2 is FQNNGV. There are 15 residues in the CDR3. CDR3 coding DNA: TGTGCCAGCAGCCCCCTAGCGGGGGTTAGCGGGGAGCTGTTTTTT. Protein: CASSPLAGVSGELFF.